The rows below give T cell receptor beta chains drawn from one sample of a study of blood T cell repertoires in COVID-19. Using immunoSEQ multiplex PCR, the repertoire was profiled, and TCRdb retains in-frame clones only, with some absent. The sample records 200,000 to 250,000 clones, 65% to 85% being singletons. The sample taken for sequencing was peripheral blood. These receptors were taken from a woman in her 30s with COVID-19, enrolled during active disease. The CDR3 runs from the conserved cysteine through the conserved F or W. D genes are given only for firm matches. The size entry is marked missing in some rows and otherwise reads once, few, many or a size class.

d_call: .; j_call: TRBJ1-4; clone_size: .; v_call: TRBV5-1; cdr3_nt: TGCGCCAGCAGCTTGGCCGGGGTGGAAAAACTGTTTTTT; cdr3_aa: CASSLAGVEKLFF
d_call: TRBD1; j_call: TRBJ1-2; clone_size: .; v_call: TRBV9; cdr3_nt: TGTGCCAGCAGCGTAGCTACAGGGGGCGCCTATGGCTACACCTTC; cdr3_aa: CASSVATGGAYGYTF
d_call: TRBD1; j_call: TRBJ1-5; clone_size: .; v_call: TRBV28; cdr3_nt: TGTGCCAGCAGTATAACAGGGGTCTCGAGCAATCAGCCCCAGCATTTT; cdr3_aa: CASSITGVSSNQPQHF
d_call: .; j_call: TRBJ2-1; clone_size: .; v_call: TRBV12-3/TRBV12-4; cdr3_nt: TGTGCCAGCAGTTTTGGGCCAGGTCAGCAGTTCTTC; cdr3_aa: CASSFGPGQQFF
d_call: .; j_call: TRBJ1-3; clone_size: .; v_call: TRBV19; cdr3_nt: TGTGCCAGTACCCCACTCGCGGCGGCCATCTCTGGAAACACCATATATTTT; cdr3_aa: CASTPLAAAISGNTIYF
d_call: .; j_call: TRBJ1-4; clone_size: .; v_call: TRBV7-2; cdr3_nt: TGTGCCAGCAGCTTAACAGGGCTAGGGGAAAAACTGTTTTTT; cdr3_aa: CASSLTGLGEKLFF
d_call: TRBD1; j_call: TRBJ2-7; clone_size: .; v_call: TRBV6-6; cdr3_nt: TGTGCCAGCAGCCAGGACAGGGGCTACGAGCAGTACTTC; cdr3_aa: CASSQDRGYEQYF
d_call: TRBD2; j_call: TRBJ2-1; clone_size: once; v_call: TRBV28; cdr3_nt: TGTGCCAGCAGCTCGGCAAGCGGGGGCCTCTCCTACAATGAGCAGTTCTTC; cdr3_aa: CASSSASGGLSYNEQFF
d_call: .; j_call: TRBJ2-7; clone_size: .; v_call: TRBV5-4; cdr3_nt: TGTGCCAGCAGCTTGGCTGGTCTAGCGTCAAACGAGCAGTACTTC; cdr3_aa: CASSLAGLASNEQYF
d_call: .; j_call: TRBJ1-5; clone_size: .; v_call: TRBV6-5; cdr3_nt: TGTGCCAGCAGATTGACAGGCAATCAGCCCCAGCATTTT; cdr3_aa: CASRLTGNQPQHF
d_call: TRBD2; j_call: TRBJ2-3; clone_size: few; v_call: TRBV9; cdr3_nt: TGTGCCAGCAGCGTAGAAGGTAGCGGGGGAGGTTTTACAGATACGCAGTATTTT; cdr3_aa: CASSVEGSGGGFTDTQYF
d_call: TRBD2; j_call: TRBJ2-3; clone_size: .; v_call: TRBV15; cdr3_nt: TGTGCCACCAGCAGACCCGGACTAGCGGCCACAGATACGCAGTATTTT; cdr3_aa: CATSRPGLAATDTQYF
d_call: .; j_call: TRBJ1-5; clone_size: .; v_call: TRBV7-8; cdr3_nt: TGTGCCAGTAGCTTAGCGCAAGGACATAGGGTTCAGCCCCAGCATTTT; cdr3_aa: CASSLAQGHRVQPQHF
d_call: .; j_call: TRBJ2-2; clone_size: .; v_call: TRBV7-3; cdr3_nt: TGTGCCAGCAGCTCCCCCTCTACGAACACCGGGGAGCTGTTTTTT; cdr3_aa: CASSSPSTNTGELFF
d_call: TRBD1; j_call: TRBJ2-7; clone_size: once; v_call: TRBV5-1; cdr3_nt: TGCGCCAGCAGCCCCGATGTAGACAGGGGTTCCTACGAGCAGTACTTC; cdr3_aa: CASSPDVDRGSYEQYF
d_call: .; j_call: TRBJ1-1; clone_size: .; v_call: TRBV4-3; cdr3_nt: TGCGCCAGCAGCCAAGGTCTCTCAGGAATTAACACTGAAGCTTTCTTT; cdr3_aa: CASSQGLSGINTEAFF
d_call: TRBD2; j_call: TRBJ2-2; clone_size: .; v_call: TRBV29-1; cdr3_nt: TGCAGCGCGAGCTCGACTAGCGGGAGAGGGGGGGAGCTGTTTTTT; cdr3_aa: CSASSTSGRGGELFF
d_call: .; j_call: TRBJ2-7; clone_size: .; v_call: TRBV7-9; cdr3_nt: TGTGCCAGCAGCTTAGGCGCAGGCTCCCCCTACGAGCAGTACTTC; cdr3_aa: CASSLGAGSPYEQYF
d_call: .; j_call: TRBJ1-2; clone_size: .; v_call: TRBV3-1/TRBV3-2; cdr3_nt: TGTGCCAGCAGCCCCCCCCTGGGCAGGGAGGGCTATGGCTACACCTTC; cdr3_aa: CASSPPLGREGYGYTF
d_call: TRBD1; j_call: TRBJ2-7; clone_size: .; v_call: TRBV6-5; cdr3_nt: TGTGCCAGCAGATGGACAGGAAAGAGCTCCTACGAGCAGTACTTC; cdr3_aa: CASRWTGKSSYEQYF
d_call: TRBD1; j_call: TRBJ1-1; clone_size: .; v_call: TRBV9; cdr3_nt: TGTGCCAGCAGCGTGCTTCCAGGGGGCGCGAACACTGAAGCTTTCTTT; cdr3_aa: CASSVLPGGANTEAFF
d_call: .; j_call: TRBJ2-7; clone_size: .; v_call: TRBV6-5; cdr3_nt: TGTGCCAGCCTCGAGGTGGTCGAGCAGTACTTC; cdr3_aa: CASLEVVEQYF
d_call: .; j_call: TRBJ2-5; clone_size: .; v_call: TRBV19; cdr3_nt: TGTGCCAGTAGTGATAGACAGAAAGAGACCCAGTACTTC; cdr3_aa: CASSDRQKETQYF
d_call: .; j_call: TRBJ2-2; clone_size: .; v_call: TRBV3-1/TRBV3-2; cdr3_nt: TGTGCCAGCAGCCAAGCGGGGGTAGGGGGGGAGCTGTTTTTT; cdr3_aa: CASSQAGVGGELFF
d_call: TRBD1; j_call: TRBJ2-7; clone_size: .; v_call: TRBV6-5; cdr3_nt: TGTGCCAGCAGCTTTGGACAGGGTGGCCGCGAGCAGTACTTC; cdr3_aa: CASSFGQGGREQYF
d_call: .; j_call: TRBJ1-5; clone_size: .; v_call: TRBV21-1; cdr3_nt: TGTGCCAGCAGCAAAGTTGCAGTGGATCAGCCCCAGCATTTT; cdr3_aa: CASSKVAVDQPQHF
d_call: TRBD1; j_call: TRBJ2-1; clone_size: .; v_call: TRBV7-2; cdr3_nt: TGTGCCAGCAGCGCCCGGGACAGGGTAATAAATGAGCAGTTCTTC; cdr3_aa: CASSARDRVINEQFF
d_call: TRBD2; j_call: TRBJ2-7; clone_size: few; v_call: TRBV11-2; cdr3_nt: TGTGCCAGCAGCCCCAGACTAGCGGGAGGCTCGGGAGAGCAGTACTTC; cdr3_aa: CASSPRLAGGSGEQYF
d_call: TRBD1; j_call: TRBJ1-1; clone_size: .; v_call: TRBV28; cdr3_nt: TGTGCCAGCAAAAGAACAGGGGGCGCGGGGAACACTGAAGCTTTCTTT; cdr3_aa: CASKRTGGAGNTEAFF
d_call: TRBD1; j_call: TRBJ2-2; clone_size: .; v_call: TRBV9; cdr3_nt: TGTGCCAGCAGCGGAGGACCGGGACAGGGGACCGGGGAGCTGTTTTTT; cdr3_aa: CASSGGPGQGTGELFF
d_call: .; j_call: TRBJ2-7; clone_size: .; v_call: TRBV7-9; cdr3_nt: TGTGCCAGCAGCTTTGGAGTGGCTCACTACGAGCAGTACTTC; cdr3_aa: CASSFGVAHYEQYF
d_call: .; j_call: TRBJ1-1; clone_size: .; v_call: TRBV10-3; cdr3_nt: TGTGCCATCAGTGAACGGACAGTGAACACTGAAGCTTTCTTT; cdr3_aa: CAISERTVNTEAFF
d_call: .; j_call: TRBJ2-6; clone_size: .; v_call: TRBV5-6; cdr3_nt: TGTGCCAGCAGCCGAAATTCAGGGGCCAGGGAGGCCAACGTCCTGACTTTC; cdr3_aa: CASSRNSGAREANVLTF
d_call: TRBD2; j_call: TRBJ2-4; clone_size: .; v_call: TRBV4-2; cdr3_nt: TGTGCCAGCAGCCAAGCCAGAGCGGGAGGGCCTGAGGAAAACATTCAGTACTTC; cdr3_aa: CASSQARAGGPEENIQYF
d_call: TRBD1; j_call: TRBJ1-2; clone_size: .; v_call: TRBV11-2; cdr3_nt: TGTGCCAGCAGCTCACACGGACAGGGGGGACGGGGCTACACCTTC; cdr3_aa: CASSSHGQGGRGYTF
d_call: .; j_call: TRBJ1-4; clone_size: .; v_call: TRBV27; cdr3_nt: TGTGCCAGCAGTTTAGGAACAGGGACTAATGAAAAACTGTTTTTT; cdr3_aa: CASSLGTGTNEKLFF
d_call: TRBD1; j_call: TRBJ2-2; clone_size: .; v_call: TRBV5-6; cdr3_nt: TGTGCCAGCAGCCGCATGGGGGGACAGGGGATCGCCGGGGAGCTGTTTTTT; cdr3_aa: CASSRMGGQGIAGELFF
d_call: .; j_call: TRBJ1-6; clone_size: .; v_call: TRBV7-6; cdr3_nt: TGTGCCAGCAGCTTAATCGAAGCCCCAGGGTCCTATAATTCACCCCTCCACTTT; cdr3_aa: CASSLIEAPGSYNSPLHF
d_call: .; j_call: TRBJ2-3; clone_size: .; v_call: TRBV19; cdr3_nt: TGTGCCAGTAGTCGGTGGGATACGCAGTATTTT; cdr3_aa: CASSRWDTQYF
d_call: .; j_call: TRBJ2-1; clone_size: few; v_call: TRBV29-1; cdr3_nt: TGCAGCGTTGAAGATTTCTGGATAGCGGCAAGTTCTGACAATGAGCAGTTCTTC; cdr3_aa: CSVEDFWIAASSDNEQFF
d_call: .; j_call: TRBJ1-2; clone_size: once; v_call: TRBV12-3/TRBV12-4; cdr3_nt: TGTGCCAGCAGTTCAGGGTGGGCTTACGGCTACACCTTC; cdr3_aa: CASSSGWAYGYTF
d_call: TRBD2; j_call: TRBJ2-1; clone_size: .; v_call: TRBV12-3/TRBV12-4; cdr3_nt: TGTGCCAGCAGTTACCTAGCGGGAGTGGAGCAGTTCTTC; cdr3_aa: CASSYLAGVEQFF
d_call: TRBD2; j_call: TRBJ2-3; clone_size: .; v_call: TRBV24-1; cdr3_nt: TGTGCCACCAGTGAAGGACTAGCTGGCACAGATACGCAGTATTTT; cdr3_aa: CATSEGLAGTDTQYF
d_call: TRBD2; j_call: TRBJ2-1; clone_size: .; v_call: TRBV5-1; cdr3_nt: TGCGCCAGCAGCTTGGGGGCACTAGCGGGAGCCCCCTGGGATGAGCAGTTCTTC; cdr3_aa: CASSLGALAGAPWDEQFF
d_call: .; j_call: TRBJ1-1; clone_size: .; v_call: TRBV2; cdr3_nt: TGTGCCAGCCAAGGAGGGGGGGGCACTGAAGCTTTCTTT; cdr3_aa: CASQGGGGTEAFF
d_call: .; j_call: TRBJ1-2; clone_size: .; v_call: TRBV7-9; cdr3_nt: TGTGCCAGCAGCCAAAACGCGGCTAACTATGGCTACACCTTC; cdr3_aa: CASSQNAANYGYTF
d_call: TRBD2; j_call: TRBJ2-1; clone_size: .; v_call: TRBV19; cdr3_nt: TGTGCCAGCTCTTCGGGGAGCGGGGGGTACAATGAGCAGTTCTTC; cdr3_aa: CASSSGSGGYNEQFF
d_call: .; j_call: TRBJ1-6; clone_size: once; v_call: TRBV14; cdr3_nt: TGTGCCAGCAGCCAAGTCAGCTCCTATAATTCACCCCTCCACTTT; cdr3_aa: CASSQVSSYNSPLHF
d_call: .; j_call: TRBJ2-7; clone_size: once; v_call: TRBV30; cdr3_nt: TGTGCCTGGAGTAGGGGGGGGGCCATAAACGAGCAGTACTTC; cdr3_aa: CAWSRGGAINEQYF
d_call: TRBD2; j_call: TRBJ2-5; clone_size: .; v_call: TRBV28; cdr3_nt: TGTGCCAGCAGTGACCTAGCGGGAGTCGGAAAGACCCAGTACTTC; cdr3_aa: CASSDLAGVGKTQYF
d_call: .; j_call: TRBJ2-5; clone_size: .; v_call: TRBV19; cdr3_nt: TGTGCCAGTAGTATTGGGGGAGCGGGAGAGACCCAGTACTTC; cdr3_aa: CASSIGGAGETQYF
d_call: .; j_call: TRBJ1-1; clone_size: .; v_call: TRBV11-3; cdr3_nt: TGTGCCAGCAGCTTAGATCCTGACACTGAAGCTTTCTTT; cdr3_aa: CASSLDPDTEAFF
d_call: .; j_call: TRBJ1-5; clone_size: .; v_call: TRBV24-1; cdr3_nt: TGTGCCACATCACAACGGGATCAGCCCCAGCATTTT; cdr3_aa: CATSQRDQPQHF
d_call: TRBD1; j_call: TRBJ2-7; clone_size: few; v_call: TRBV10-3; cdr3_nt: TGTGCCATCAGAAAGCCAGGGGGTGCCCGCAACTACGAGCAGTACTTC; cdr3_aa: CAIRKPGGARNYEQYF
d_call: .; j_call: TRBJ1-1; clone_size: .; v_call: TRBV18; cdr3_nt: TGTGCCAGCTCGATCGACAGAAGGAACACTGAAGCTTTCTTT; cdr3_aa: CASSIDRRNTEAFF
d_call: .; j_call: TRBJ2-7; clone_size: .; v_call: TRBV6-5; cdr3_nt: TGTGCCAGCAGTTCGAAGGCGGACTCCTACGAGCAGTACTTC; cdr3_aa: CASSSKADSYEQYF
d_call: TRBD1; j_call: TRBJ2-7; clone_size: .; v_call: TRBV5-4; cdr3_nt: TGTGCCAGCAGCTTAGGGACAGGGGGATCCTACGAGCAGTACTTC; cdr3_aa: CASSLGTGGSYEQYF
d_call: TRBD2; j_call: TRBJ2-3; clone_size: .; v_call: TRBV4-1; cdr3_nt: TGCGCCAGCAGCCAAGAGGGAGGGCAGCGCACAGATACGCAGTATTTT; cdr3_aa: CASSQEGGQRTDTQYF
d_call: TRBD1; j_call: TRBJ1-2; clone_size: .; v_call: TRBV28; cdr3_nt: TGTGCCAGCAGGACAGGGACCTATGGCTACACCTTC; cdr3_aa: CASRTGTYGYTF